Sequencing of this TCR beta chain was carried out in a study of Graves' ophthalmopathy and Graves' hyperthyroidism. This clonotype was detected only a few times. CDR3 length: 14 amino acids. Germline trimming cut 1 base from V and 0 bases from J; bases unmatched to any gene: 3. CDR1 is DFQATT, CDR2 SNEGSKA, per germline (reference sequence). As the template, RNA transcripts were used to amplify TCR beta CDR3 regions. A first-round RT-PCR used HTBI primers, followed by a second-round multiplex PCR. Each CDR3 protein is one row after TCRdb ran MiXCR on the multiplex PCR reads. The table records around 660,000 distinct CDR3 sequences, about 41% of them present only once.

This TCR was sampled from an adult man with Graves' ophthalmopathy. J is TRBJ2-7 and V is TRBV20-1; TRBD2 matches 7 bases. The sequenced sample consisted of peripheral blood. CDR3 bases: TGCAGTGCTAGAGTAGCGGGTTCCTCCTACGAGCAGTACTTC. As protein: CSARVAGSSYEQYF.